This TCR beta chain originates from a study of shared clonotypes between healthy human individuals. Trimming left V 7 bases short and J 5 bases short, with 8 bases between. The germline CDR1 and CDR2 sequences are MDHEN and SYDVKM. This CDR3 contains 11 residues. Only in-frame clones appear in the TCRdb table, and some are missing; sequencing was by immunoSEQ multiplex PCR. Seen here are over 1.4 million clones, approximately 96% observed once, and the top ten hold approximately 1%. Study donors comprised healthy, HIV-negative adults devoid of recent acute infection or vaccination. This TCR came from a man between 25 and 39 years old in good health. What was sequenced was naive CD4+ T cells sorted from blood. Sample subset: CD45RA+ positively selected. The rearrangement links TRBV28 to TRBJ1-1; D is ambiguous. The CDR3 reads CASTLRTEAFF. As DNA, the CDR3 is TGTGCCAGCACCTTAAGGACTGAAGCTTTCTTT.